The 21 T cell receptor beta chains in this list originate from one sample, sequenced in a study of blood T cell repertoires in COVID-19. TCRdb keeps only in-frame clones here, not all; method: immunoSEQ multiplex PCR. This sample yields about 230,000 clones, of which around 78% are seen a single time; under 3% belongs to the top ten. Material for sequencing was peripheral blood. These receptor sequences come from a woman in her 70s with active or convalescent COVID-19.

J is TRBJ2-7 and V is TRBV5-1; TRBD1 agrees at 10 bases. Trimming took 0 bases from V and 4 from J; bases not matched to a gene: 7. This CDR3 has 16 residues. The V gene's germline CDR1 is SGHRS and CDR2 YFSETQ. The CDR3 DNA reads TGCGCCAGCAGCTTGGGGGTCGGGACAGGGGTTTACGAGCAGTACTTC. Its translation is CASSLGVGTGVYEQYF. Based on the CDR3 plus reference TRBV5-1 and TRBJ2-7, the full variable domain is KAGVTQTPRYLIKTRGQQVTLSCSPISGHRSVSWYQQTPGQGLQFLFEYFSETQRNKGNFPGRFSGRQFSNSRSEMNVSTLELGDSALYLCASSLGVGTGVYEQYFGPGTRLTVT.

The V call is TRBV27, the J call TRBJ2-1, with D possibly matching TRBD2 (7 bases). V was pared by 7 bases and J by 6 bases, with 19 bases between. CDR1 is MNHEY, CDR2 SMNVEV, per germline (reference sequence). This CDR3 comprises 15 residues. Here the CDR3 DNA reads TGTGCCAGCACCTTTGGCGGGGGCCGGTCCAATGAGCAGTTCTTC. Translated: CASTFGGGRSNEQFF.

J is TRBJ2-7 and V is TRBV7-3; D perhaps matches TRBD2 (7 bases). Looked up from germline, CDR1 is SGHTA and CDR2 is FQGTGA. CDR3 length equals 14 residues. Trimming left V 5 bases short and J 2 bases short, with 13 bases between. CDR3 sequence: CASSPRGGPYEQYF. In DNA form, the CDR3 reads TGTGCCAGCAGCCCTAGGGGGGGGCCCTACGAGCAGTACTTC.

The chain combines TRBV6-5 with TRBJ1-4; TRBD1 matches at 8 bases. The CDR3 runs 15 residues. From germline, CDR1 is MNHEY and CDR2 SVGAGI. V trimming: 5 bases; J trimming: 8 bases; junction bases outside the gene matches: 10. CDR3 sequence: CASSPQGAGREKLFF. The CDR3 nucleotides are TGTGCCAGCAGTCCTCAGGGGGCCGGGCGAGAAAAACTGTTTTTT.

The rearrangement links TRBV5-4 to TRBJ2-7; D might be TRBD1 (6 bases). The CDR3 runs to 14 residues. The germline gives CDR1 SGHNT, CDR2 YYREEE (reference sequence). Trimming took off 4 bases at V and 2 bases at J, with 13 bases between the two ends. The CDR3 reads CASSPVGQTYEQYF. The CDR3 bases are TGTGCCAGCAGCCCCGTTGGACAGACCTACGAGCAGTACTTC.

The chain recombines TRBV6-5 with TRBJ1-4; D may be TRBD1 (5 bases). This CDR3 has 16 amino acids. Germline-derived CDR1 and CDR2 are MNHEY and SVGAGI. V lost 4 bases to trimming and J lost 0 bases, with 12 bases between them. CDR3 in amino acids: CASSSSGTATNEKLFF. CDR3 DNA sequence: TGTGCCAGCAGTTCGTCCGGGACTGCAACTAATGAAAAACTGTTTTTT.

The J gene is TRBJ2-5, the V gene TRBV24-1; TRBD2 aligns across 10 bases. The CDR3 is 14 amino acids. The germline CDR1 and CDR2 sequences are KGHDR and SFDVKD. The junction had 2 bases not matched to a gene; V was cut back by 4 bases and J by 4 bases. This CDR3 reads CATSDRLAGETQYF. CDR3 sequence (DNA): TGTGCCACCAGTGACAGACTAGCGGGAGAGACCCAGTACTTC.

The chain has TRBV28 and TRBJ1-5; D is perhaps TRBD1 (6 bases). With 9 bases removed from V and 6 bases from J, the gap between germline ends came to 18 bases. This CDR3 region has 14 residues. From germline, CDR1 is MDHEN and CDR2 SYDVKM. CDR3 region: CASLGGAVRQPQHF. In DNA form, the CDR3 reads TGTGCCAGTCTCGGGGGGGCCGTGCGTCAGCCCCAGCATTTT.

This chain joins TRBV6-5 and TRBJ1-6; TRBD1 agrees at 7 bases. J gave up 11 bases and V 5 bases, and 6 bases lay outside the gene matches. The CDR3 totals 13 residues. Germline V gives CDR1 MNHEY, CDR2 SVGAGI. The DNA of the CDR3 is TGTGCCAGCAGTAGACAGGGATCAGCACCCCTCCACTTT. Encoded protein: CASSRQGSAPLHF.

The sample holds a few counts of this clone. The chain couples TRBV6-2 or TRBV6-3 to TRBJ2-5; 8 positions match TRBD2. CDR3 size: 13 residues. The V gene end was trimmed by 6 bases and the J gene end by 5 bases; junction bases not matched to a gene: 5. The germline CDR1 and CDR2 sequences are MNHEY and SVGEGT. CDR3 amino acids: CASSGLAGETQYF. CDR3 DNA sequence: TGTGCCAGCAGCGGACTAGCCGGGGAGACCCAGTACTTC.

The V gene is TRBV28, the J gene TRBJ1-1; no reliable D call. The ends were cut back, 5 bases at V and 3 bases at J, with 10 bases in the middle. Germline V gene data show CDR1 as MDHEN and CDR2 as SYDVKM. CDR3 length: 13 residues. The CDR3 reads CASSTPGDTEAFF. CDR3 coding DNA: TGTGCCAGCAGTACCCCCGGGGACACTGAAGCTTTCTTT. The variable domain in full, completed from reference TRBV28 and TRBJ1-1, reads DVKVTQSSRYLVKRTGEKVFLECVQDMDHENMFWYRQDPGLGLRLIYFSYDVKMKEKGDIPEGYSVSREKKERFSLILESASTNQTSMYLCASSTPGDTEAFFGQGTRLTVV.

The chain combines TRBV7-9 with TRBJ1-2, with a tentative D call TRBD1 (5 bases). Germline V lookup: CDR1 SEHNR, CDR2 FQNEAQ (reference sequence). V shed 3 bases and J shed 0 bases, with 11 bases lying between them. CDR3 length: 15 amino acids. The DNA for the CDR3 is TGTGCCAGCAGCTTGTCTGGGGCGACTAACTATGGCTACACCTTC. As protein: CASSLSGATNYGYTF.

This chain joins TRBV11-1 and TRBJ2-1; no firm D call. V dropped 3 bases and J dropped 3 bases, with 6 bases sitting between them. The CDR3 has 13 amino acids. The germline gives CDR1 SGHAT, CDR2 FQDESV (reference sequence). The CDR3 DNA follows: TGTGCCAGCAGCTTCGAGCGCTACAATGAGCAGTTCTTC. It codes for CASSFERYNEQFF. The full variable domain, completed using reference TRBV11-1 and TRBJ2-1, is EAEVAQSPRYKITEKSQAVAFWCDPISGHATLYWYRQILGQGPELLVQFQDESVVDDSQLPKDRFSAERLKGVDSTLKIQPAELGDSAMYLCASSFERYNEQFFGPGTRLTVL.

This rearrangement joins TRBV28 to TRBJ2-1; 9 bases line up with TRBD2. In germline, CDR1 is MDHEN, CDR2 SYDVKM. Trimming took 6 bases from V and 3 from J; bases not matched to a gene: 6. The CDR3 has 15 amino acids. DNA for the CDR3: TGTGCCAGCAGCCCGGGACTAGCTTTCTACAATGAGCAGTTCTTC. This gives the protein CASSPGLAFYNEQFF.

This clone was detected a few times. The chain employs TRBV12-3 or TRBV12-4 and TRBJ1-2; 8 bases match TRBD1. The CDR3 runs 12 residues. With 7 bases clipped from V and 4 bases from J, the junction kept 2 bases outside the gene matches. In DNA form, the CDR3 reads TGTGCCAGCAACGACAGGGGCTATGGCTACACCTTC. It specifies CASNDRGYGYTF.

This chain joins TRBV7-9 and TRBJ2-7; TRBD1 aligns across 9 bases. This CDR3 is 16 amino acids long. Germline CDR1 and CDR2: SEHNR and FQNEAQ (reference sequence). J lost 1 base, V lost 2 bases, and 6 bases had no gene match. The CDR3 region is CASSLWGQGSSYEQYF. In nucleotides, the CDR3 is TGTGCCAGCAGCTTATGGGGACAGGGTAGTTCCTACGAGCAGTACTTC.

A note on this clone: The junction departs from the called germline gene at one end, perhaps through a read error. This chain joins TRBV11-2 and TRBJ1-1; tentative D call: TRBD1 (5 bases). This CDR3 is built from 17 residues. Germline CDR1 SGHAT, CDR2 FQNNGV. CDR3 loop: CASRGGRGGVVNSEAFF. The CDR3 DNA is TGTGCCAGCCGCGGGGGGAGGGGCGGGGTGGTAAACAGTGAAGCTTTCTTT.

The chain carries TRBV15 and TRBJ1-1; D gene unclear. The CDR3 is 12 residues long. V dropped 0 bases and J dropped 6 bases, with 5 bases sitting between them. Germline V gene data show CDR1 as LNHNV and CDR2 as YYDKDF (reference sequence). The CDR3 sequence is CATSRDLSEAFF. The CDR3 DNA sequence: TGTGCCACCAGCAGAGATTTATCTGAAGCTTTCTTT.

This sequence joins TRBV6-5 and TRBJ2-3; possible D gene TRBD1, 7 bases. Trimming took off 2 bases at V and 6 bases at J, with 15 bases between the two ends. The germline CDR1 and CDR2 sequences are MNHEY and SVGAGI. The CDR3 runs to 15 residues. The CDR3 nucleotides read TGTGCCAGCAGTTACAGAGTTCCAGGGGGGGATACGCAGTATTTT. Translated: CASSYRVPGGDTQYF.

The chain couples TRBV5-1 to TRBJ2-2, with a possible D match to TRBD1 (5 bases). Germline assignment: CDR1 SGHRS and CDR2 YFSETQ. The CDR3 covers 13 residues. V gave up 6 bases and J gave up 3 bases, with 9 bases separating them. CDR3 loop: CASTLRDTGELFF. CDR3 in DNA: TGCGCCAGCACCCTCAGGGACACCGGGGAGCTGTTTTTT.

This chain connects TRBV7-6 to TRBJ2-7; 13 bases fit TRBD2. J lost 7 bases, V lost 5 bases, and 8 bases had no gene match. This CDR3 has 15 amino acids. The V gene's germline CDR1 is SGHVS and CDR2 FNYEAQ. CDR3 region: CASSAGTSGVREQYF. The CDR3 DNA follows: TGTGCCAGCAGCGCCGGGACTAGCGGGGTACGAGAGCAGTACTTC.